The 7 T cell receptor beta chains below were found in one sample sequenced in a study of T cell changes during pregnancy in multiple sclerosis. TCRdb keeps only in-frame clones here, not all; method: immunoSEQ multiplex PCR. Of under 50,000 clones in the sample, approximately 90% were seen once. Material: CD8+ T cells from peripheral blood mononuclear cells, obtained in the second trimester of pregnancy. Every receptor here comes from a female donor with multiple sclerosis, enrolled in a pregnancy study.

J is TRBJ2-1 and V is TRBV5-3; tentative D call: TRBD1 (5 bases). TRBV5-3 is recorded as an ORF, its role being uncertain. Trimming took 4 bases from V and 4 from J, leaving 18 bases between them. The CDR3 is 16 residues long. The CDR3 sequence is CARSRRRVGLYNEQFF. CDR3 nucleotide sequence: TGTGCCAGAAGCCGCCGTCGGGTGGGGCTGTACAATGAGCAGTTCTTC.

V gene TRBV13 combines with J gene TRBJ2-1, with 9 bases matching TRBD2. In germline, CDR1 is PRHDT, CDR2 FYEKMQ (reference sequence). With 5 bases clipped from V and 6 bases from J, the junction kept 5 bases outside the gene matches. This CDR3 comprises 14 residues. Here the CDR3 DNA reads TGTGCCAGCAGCCCTAGCGGGGAGCCCAATGAGCAGTTCTTC. Its protein is CASSPSGEPNEQFF.

The chain links TRBV5-6 to TRBJ2-3; D is possibly TRBD2 (5 bases). The CDR3 extends over 16 amino acids. From germline, CDR1 is SGHDT and CDR2 YYEEEE. V was cut by 0 bases and J by 2 bases, with 13 bases left in between. The CDR3 here is CASSLALAGFTDTQYF. CDR3 DNA sequence: TGTGCCAGCAGCTTGGCTCTAGCAGGTTTCACAGATACGCAGTATTTT. Together with reference TRBV5-6 and TRBJ2-3, the CDR3 gives the full variable domain: DAGVTQSPTHLIKTRGQQVTLRCSPKSGHDTVSWYQQALGQGPQFIFQYYEEEERQRGNFPDRFSGHQFPNYSSELNVNALLLGDSALYLCASSLALAGFTDTQYFGPGTRLTVL.

The CDR3 DNA is TGTGCCAGTAGTATAGAAATGGGGCAGTACCTGCATCAGCCCCAGCATTTT. Amino acid sequence: CASSIEMGQYLHQPQHF. This chain uses TRBV19 with TRBJ1-5; maybe TRBD1 (5 bases). The CDR3 totals 17 residues. Germline CDR1 LNHDA, CDR2 SQIVND (reference sequence). With 0 bases removed from V and 5 bases from J, the gap between germline ends came to 17 bases.

The chain employs TRBV6-1 and TRBJ1-2; D perhaps matches TRBD1 (5 bases). Germline V CDR1 and CDR2: MNHNS, SASEGT. The CDR3 contains 11 residues. V was cut by 4 bases and J by 11 bases, with 11 bases left in between. The CDR3 region has the DNA TGTGCCAGCAGTGTAGAAGGGGTTTACACCTTC. This encodes CASSVEGVYTF.

V and J are TRBV6-5 and TRBJ2-1; tentative D call: TRBD2 (6 bases). Germline V CDR1 and CDR2: MNHEY, SVGAGI. This CDR3 has 13 amino acids. Trimming removed 0 bases at V and 6 bases at J, with 6 bases between. As DNA, the CDR3 is TGTGCCAGCAGTTACTCGGAGGGCAATGAGCAGTTCTTC. This translates into CASSYSEGNEQFF.

The chain employs TRBV29-1 and TRBJ2-3; 8 bases fit TRBD1. The CDR3 covers 14 residues. In germline, CDR1 is SQVTM, CDR2 ANQGSEA. Trimming removed 6 bases from V and 3 bases from J; junction bases left unmatched: 8. CDR3 sequence reads: CSVPDRGGTDTQYF. In nucleotides, the CDR3 is TGCAGCGTCCCAGACAGGGGTGGTACAGATACGCAGTATTTT.